This paragraph reports one T cell receptor beta chain. The sample is drawn from a study of cytomegalovirus exposure and HLA in healthy donors. The CDR3 loop spans 15 amino acids. The germline CDR1 and CDR2 sequences are KGHSH and LQKENI. With V trimmed by 1 base and J by 7 bases, 5 bases remained unmatched. Vbeta (60) and Jbeta (13) primers were used in the PCR. Measured with immunoSEQ multiplex PCR; TCRdb has only the in-frame clones, and not every one. The sample lists fewer than 250,000 clones, approximately 78% seen once, with about 14% in the top ten. The TCR comes from a woman aged 25 to 45 in good health and CMV-seropositive. The sample consisted of PBMCs. The chain combines TRBV18 with TRBJ1-5; TRBD1 aligns across 9 bases. Here the CDR3 reads CASSPRQGEKQPQHF. CDR3 in DNA: TGTGCCAGCTCACCACGACAGGGGGAAAAACAGCCCCAGCATTTT.